This TCR beta chain was sequenced during a study of blood T cell repertoires in COVID-19. Study background: The United States, Italy and Spain provided the acute and convalescent COVID-19 samples.

This CDR3 has 16 amino acids. Unmatched junction bases numbered 10, after V lost 5 bases and J lost 2 bases. Looked up from germline, CDR1 is SGHRS and CDR2 is YFSETQ. Generated by immunoSEQ multiplex PCR, the TCRdb table keeps only in-frame clones and is missing some. The sample consists of under 100,000 clones, 75% to 90% of them appearing once. The sequencing input was peripheral blood. The V call is TRBV5-1, the J call TRBJ1-3; 7 positions agree with TRBD1. The receptor's source is a man between 60 and 75 years old with COVID-19, enrolled during active disease. The CDR3 coding sequence is TGCGCCAGCAGTTGGGACAGCCAAGAGGCTGGAAACACCATATATTTT. This gives the protein CASSWDSQEAGNTIYF.